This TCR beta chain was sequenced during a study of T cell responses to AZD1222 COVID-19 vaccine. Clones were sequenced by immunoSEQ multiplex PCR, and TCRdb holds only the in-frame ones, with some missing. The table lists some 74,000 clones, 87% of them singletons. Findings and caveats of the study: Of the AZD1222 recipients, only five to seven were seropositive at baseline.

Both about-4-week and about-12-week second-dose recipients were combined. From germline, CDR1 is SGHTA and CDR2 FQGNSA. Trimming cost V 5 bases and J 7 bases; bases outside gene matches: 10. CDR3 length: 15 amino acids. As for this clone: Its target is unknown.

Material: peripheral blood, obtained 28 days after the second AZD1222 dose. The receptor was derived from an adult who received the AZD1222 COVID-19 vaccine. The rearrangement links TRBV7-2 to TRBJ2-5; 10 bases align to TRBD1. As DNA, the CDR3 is TGTGCCAGCAGCCCGGCGGACAGGGGGGGATGGACCCAGTACTTC. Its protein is CASSPADRGGWTQYF.